This T cell receptor beta chain was retrieved from a study of shared clonotypes between healthy human individuals. TCRdb keeps only in-frame clones here, not all; method: immunoSEQ multiplex PCR. The sample carries 550,000 to 600,000 clones, around 78% recorded once. The TCR comes from a woman aged 40 to 50 in good health. Some clones in this sample may be carry-over from other donors' samples. Sequenced: PBMCs.

The CDR3 spells CASTADRAGEQFF. DNA for the CDR3: TGTGCCAGCACCGCGGACAGGGCCGGAGAGCAGTTCTTC. This chain connects TRBV2 to TRBJ2-1; 8 bases align to TRBD1. Germline V gene data show CDR1 as SNHLY and CDR2 as FYNNEI. The V segment lost 7 bases and the J segment 10 bases; nucleotides outside the gene matches: 9. The CDR3 runs to 13 residues.